Listed here are 22 T cell receptor beta chains from one sample, sequenced in a study of blood T cell repertoires in COVID-19. Data came from immunoSEQ multiplex PCR; TCRdb stores just in-frame clones and leaves some out. This table has 100,000 to 150,000 clones, approximately 88% appearing once. What was sequenced was peripheral blood. The origin of the receptors is a man aged 50 to 59 with acute or convalescent COVID-19.

In this sample, this clone turned up once. V and J are TRBV19 and TRBJ1-5; possibly TRBD1 for D (6 bases). This CDR3 spans 16 amino acids. Trimming shortened V by 3 bases and J by 5 bases, and 17 bases separated the two germline ends. Per the germline V gene, CDR1 is LNHDA and CDR2 is SQIVND (reference sequence). CDR3: CASSISWGGRYQPQHF. The CDR3 DNA follows: TGTGCCAGTAGTATCTCGTGGGGGGGCCGATATCAGCCCCAGCATTTT.

J is TRBJ2-1 and V is TRBV18; D uncertain. V was pared by 8 bases and J by 6 bases, with 8 bases between. The germline gives CDR1 KGHSH, CDR2 LQKENI. The CDR3 has 11 residues. Written as DNA, the CDR3 is TGTGCCAGCCGTAGTAGCAATGAGCAGTTCTTC. This encodes CASRSSNEQFF.

The genes are TRBV5-4 and TRBJ1-6; D is possibly TRBD1 (5 bases). This CDR3 has 15 amino acids. CDR1 is SGHNT, CDR2 YYREEE, per germline (reference sequence). Trimming cost V 0 bases and J 10 bases, with 14 bases left between them. The chain's CDR3 is CASSLASREHSPLHF. CDR3 nucleotides: TGTGCCAGCAGCTTGGCGTCCAGGGAACACTCACCCCTCCACTTT. The complete variable domain, with remaining parts taken from reference TRBV5-4 and TRBJ1-6, reads ETGVTQSPTHLIKTRGQQVTLRCSSQSGHNTVSWYQQALGQGPQFIFQYYREEENGRGNFPPRFSGLQFPNYSSELNVNALELDDSALYLCASSLASREHSPLHFGNGTRLTVT.

A few counts support this clone. This rearrangement joins TRBV9 to TRBJ2-1, with 9 bases lining up with TRBD2. J was trimmed by 2 bases and V by 8 bases; bases with no gene match: 5. This CDR3 is built from 14 residues. Germline V gene data show CDR1 as SGDLS and CDR2 as YYNGEE. CDR3 DNA sequence: TGTGCCAGTCAGCGGGGGGTCGCCTACAATGAGCAGTTCTTC. Translating gives CASQRGVAYNEQFF.

The V call is TRBV5-1, the J call TRBJ2-7; D ambiguous. Germline assignment: CDR1 SGHRS and CDR2 YFSETQ. CDR3 length equals 14 residues. Trimming shortened V by 2 bases and J by 0 bases, and 9 bases separated the two germline ends. As DNA, the CDR3 is TGCGCCAGCAGCTTAATGGCATCCTCCTACGAGCAGTACTTC. Amino acid sequence: CASSLMASSYEQYF. Full variable domain (remainder filled in from reference TRBV5-1 and TRBJ2-7): KAGVTQTPRYLIKTRGQQVTLSCSPISGHRSVSWYQQTPGQGLQFLFEYFSETQRNKGNFPGRFSGRQFSNSRSEMNVSTLELGDSALYLCASSLMASSYEQYFGPGTRLTVT.

The chain combines TRBV10-1 with TRBJ2-1; D remains ambiguous. The CDR3 extends over 14 amino acids. Germline assignment: CDR1 WNHNN and CDR2 SYGVQD (reference sequence). V lost 4 bases and J lost 9, with 16 bases in between. The CDR3 is CASSVASSSGEQFF. As DNA, the CDR3 is TGCGCCAGCAGTGTGGCTAGTAGTTCGGGTGAGCAGTTCTTC.

Note on this clone: This sample also contains other DNA sequences that code for the same CDR3. The chain uses TRBV6-1 and TRBJ1-5; no clear D. The CDR3 sequence is 13 residues long. Germline CDR1 reads MNHNS; CDR2 reads SASEGT. Trimming took 0 bases from V and 6 from J, leaving 6 bases between them. CDR3 amino acids: CASSEARGQPQHF. Written as DNA, the CDR3 is TGTGCCAGCAGTGAAGCGCGGGGTCAGCCCCAGCATTTT.

The chain is built from TRBV6-2 or TRBV6-3 and TRBJ2-1; a possible D gene is TRBD2 (5 bases). Germline V CDR1 and CDR2: MNHEY, SVGEGT. The CDR3 has 15 residues. The ends were cut back, 4 bases at V and 4 bases at J, with 14 bases in the middle. Here the CDR3 reads CASSWAQPGYNEQFF. The CDR3, as DNA: TGTGCCAGCAGTTGGGCCCAGCCGGGGTACAATGAGCAGTTCTTC.

This chain links TRBV9 with TRBJ2-1, with TRBD2 matching 10 bases. Unmatched junction bases numbered 1, after V lost 1 base and J lost 3 bases. CDR3 length: 15 amino acids. Germline V gives CDR1 SGDLS, CDR2 YYNGEE. CDR3 amino acids: CASSVLAGGYNEQFF. CDR3 bases: TGTGCCAGCAGCGTATTAGCGGGAGGCTACAATGAGCAGTTCTTC.

The chain has TRBV5-6 and TRBJ1-2; possible D gene TRBD1, 5 bases. CDR1 and CDR2 (germline): SGHDT, YYEEEE. The CDR3 is made up of 16 amino acids. Trimming cost V 0 bases and J 8 bases, with 20 bases left between them. This chain's CDR3 is CASSLAQGGLVRGYTF. The CDR3 DNA is TGTGCCAGCAGCTTGGCGCAGGGAGGTCTGGTGCGGGGCTACACCTTC.

The gene calls are TRBV30 and TRBJ2-2, with TRBD1 matching 7 bases. The CDR3 consists of 14 residues. The germline gives CDR1 GTSNPN, CDR2 SVGIG (reference sequence). V lost 2 bases to trimming and J lost 5 bases; unmatched junction nucleotides: 5. The CDR3 DNA follows: TGTGCCTGGAGTACCCAACAGGGGACCGGGGAGCTGTTTTTT. Amino acids: CAWSTQQGTGELFF.

The genes are TRBV19 and TRBJ2-7; 9 bases line up with TRBD1. V lost 1 base to trimming and J lost 4 bases; unmatched junction nucleotides: 5. There are 15 residues in the CDR3. Germline CDR1 LNHDA, CDR2 SQIVND (reference sequence). This CDR3 is CASSIVATGGYEQYF. CDR3 sequence (DNA): TGTGCCAGTAGTATAGTTGCGACAGGGGGTTACGAGCAGTACTTC.

The V call is TRBV4-1, the J call TRBJ1-3, with D hard to call. The germline gives CDR1 MGHRA, CDR2 YSYEKL. V lost 1 base and J lost 0, with 7 bases in between. This CDR3 region has 15 residues. This CDR3 reads CASSQGAFSGNTIYF. The CDR3 DNA is TGCGCCAGCAGCCAAGGGGCCTTCTCTGGAAACACCATATATTTT.

The chain joins TRBV19 to TRBJ2-1, with TRBD2 matching 8 bases. CDR3 length equals 15 residues. V lost 7 bases and J lost 2; bases outside the gene matches: 7. CDR1 LNHDA and CDR2 SQIVND come from the germline V gene (reference sequence). In nucleotides, the CDR3 is TGTGCCAGTATGAGGGCGGGAGGCACCTACAATGAGCAGTTCTTC. This codes for CASMRAGGTYNEQFF. The whole variable domain, filled in from reference TRBV19 and TRBJ2-1, reads DGGITQSPKYLFRKEGQNVTLSCEQNLNHDAMYWYRQDPGQGLRLIYYSQIVNDFQKGDIAEGYSVSREKKESFPLTVTSAQKNPTAFYLCASMRAGGTYNEQFFGPGTRLTVL.

Only a few counts were recorded for this clone. The chain couples TRBV7-2 to TRBJ2-7; D is unresolved. CDR1 and CDR2 (germline): SGHTA, FQGNSA. The CDR3 runs 13 residues. The germline V and J ends were trimmed by 8 bases and 3 bases, with 14 bases remaining between them. CDR3 residues: CASRLEPLYEQYF. The CDR3 DNA reads as TGTGCCAGCCGTCTCGAGCCTCTCTACGAGCAGTACTTC. The whole variable domain, filled in from reference TRBV7-2 and TRBJ2-7, reads GAGVSQSPSNKVTEKGKDVELRCDPISGHTALYWYRQSLGQGLEFLIYFQGNSAPDKSGLPSDRFSAERTGGSVSTLTIQRTQQEDSAVYLCASRLEPLYEQYFGPGTRLTVT.

The CDR3 loop reads CASSQDPGDSSYEQYF. Written as DNA, the CDR3 is TGTGCCAGCAGCCAAGACCCAGGGGATAGCTCCTACGAGCAGTACTTC. This rearrangement joins TRBV4-2 to TRBJ2-7; tentative D call: TRBD1 (6 bases). Germline V gives CDR1 LGHNA, CDR2 YNFKEQ. V lost 0 bases, J lost 0 bases, and 12 bases lay in between. The CDR3 covers 16 residues.

The chain has TRBV4-1 and TRBJ1-2; perhaps TRBD1 as D (6 bases). The CDR3 spans 18 residues. The germline V and J ends were trimmed by 3 bases and 1 base, with 21 bases remaining between them. Germline assignment: CDR1 MGHRA and CDR2 YSYEKL. CDR3 in DNA: TGCGCCAGCAGCCACCCAACGGGTCGGGGGGCCGTTAACTATGGCTACACCTTC. This gives the protein CASSHPTGRGAVNYGYTF.

This chain uses TRBV21-1 with TRBJ1-1; the tabulated D call, TRBD1, remains unverified against the DNA. TRBV21-1 is assigned pseudogene status. CDR3 length: 12 amino acids. In DNA, the CDR3 is TGTGCCAGCAGCTCCAGGAACACTGAAGCTTTCTTT. It yields the protein CASSSRNTEAFF.

This chain uses TRBV9 with TRBJ1-1; D call uncertain. The CDR3 is 15 amino acids. The germline CDR1 and CDR2 sequences are SGDLS and YYNGEE. Trimming took off 0 bases at V and 3 bases at J, with 12 bases between the two ends. This chain's CDR3 is CASSVETVGDTEAFF. In DNA, the CDR3 is TGTGCCAGCAGCGTAGAAACGGTGGGAGACACTGAAGCTTTCTTT.

This clone was seen once. This sequence joins TRBV9 and TRBJ1-2; 9 bases align to TRBD1. V gave up 3 bases and J gave up 2 bases; unmatched junction bases: 2. Germline CDR1 is SGDLS and CDR2 is YYNGEE. This CDR3 comprises 14 residues. CDR3 in amino acids: CASSGGQGNYGYTF. The CDR3 DNA is TGTGCCAGCAGCGGGGGACAGGGAAACTATGGCTACACCTTC.

The chain is built from TRBV7-9 and TRBJ2-1, with TRBD2 matching over 9 bases. Germline values: CDR1 SEHNR, CDR2 FQNEAQ (reference sequence). The CDR3 runs 15 residues. V shed 2 bases and J 3 bases; nucleotides not matched to a gene: 2. The CDR3, as DNA: TGTGCCAGCAGCTTACGACTAGCGGACTACAATGAGCAGTTCTTC. It yields the protein CASSLRLADYNEQFF. The full variable domain, in which reference TRBV7-9 and TRBJ2-1 provide the parts outside the CDR3, is DTGVSQNPRHKITKRGQNVTFRCDPISEHNRLYWYRQTLGQGPEFLTYFQNEAQLEKSRLLSDRFSAERPKGSFSTLEIQRTEQGDSAMYLCASSLRLADYNEQFFGPGTRLTVL.

V gene TRBV5-6 combines with J gene TRBJ2-3; TRBD1 agrees at 11 bases. Trimming removed 0 bases from V and 0 bases from J; junction bases left unmatched: 9. Per germline, CDR1 SGHDT and CDR2 YYEEEE. This CDR3 has 19 amino acids. The CDR3 bases are TGTGCCAGCAGCTTGGGGACAGGGGGCGCATTCAGTAGCACAGATACGCAGTATTTT. This encodes CASSLGTGGAFSSTDTQYF.